Presented here are 15 T cell receptor beta chains from one specimen sequenced in a study of T cells after somatic rescue of genetic block (dated by TCRdb to the early 2020s). The library relied on the immunoSEQ multiplex PCR assay. TCRdb obtained this table from immuneACCESS and retained in-frame rearrangements with V and J assigned. These tables miss some clones; where compared with another copy, unresolved V genes account for less than half of the shortfall, and the remainder is unexplained. The sample includes over 95,000 clones, with 75% to 95% observed a single time. Jointly, the top ten make up 1.4% of the sample. The sequencing input was peripheral blood mononuclear cells (PBMCs). The source is a woman under 30.

This clone was found a few times. Written as DNA, the CDR3 is TGTGCCAGCAGCTTGGACAGGGCAAATTCACCCCTCCACTTT. Amino acid sequence: CASSLDRANSPLHF. This rearrangement joins TRBV5-4 to TRBJ1-6; D perhaps matches TRBD1 (6 bases). This CDR3 has 14 residues. V dropped 0 bases and J dropped 7 bases, with 8 bases sitting between them. CDR1 is SGHNT, CDR2 YYREEE, per germline (reference sequence).

The J gene is TRBJ2-7, the V gene TRBV28; weak D call: TRBD1 (6 bases). The V gene's germline CDR1 is MDHEN and CDR2 SYDVKM. This CDR3 is 18 amino acids long. The ends were cut back, 5 bases at V and 5 bases at J, with 28 bases in the middle. The CDR3 is CASSIPGQIIRQEDEQYF. The DNA for the CDR3 is TGTGCCAGCAGTATCCCGGGACAAATTATCCGTCAGGAGGACGAGCAGTACTTC.

The chain recombines TRBV7-3 with TRBJ1-1; tentatively, D is TRBD1 (5 bases). Germline CDR1 is SGHTA and CDR2 is FQGTGA. Trimming stripped 3 bases from V and 3 bases from J, with 8 bases between. The CDR3 totals 13 residues. The CDR3 loop is CASSFTGDTEAFF. CDR3 coding DNA: TGTGCCAGCAGCTTCACGGGGGACACTGAAGCTTTCTTT. Full variable domain (outside the CDR3, taken from reference TRBV7-3 and TRBJ1-1): GAGVSQTPSNKVTEKGKYVELRCDPISGHTALYWYRQSLGQGPEFLIYFQGTGAADDSGLPNDRFFAVRPEGSVSTLKIQRTERGDSAVYLCASSFTGDTEAFFGQGTRLTVV.

This clone came up a few times. The V gene is TRBV7-7, the J gene TRBJ2-5, with TRBD2 matching over 10 bases. CDR1 SSHAT and CDR2 FNYEAQ come from the germline V gene (reference sequence). After removal of 5 bases from V and 5 bases from J, the junction contained 2 bases not matched to a gene. The CDR3 contains 13 residues. The CDR3 DNA reads as TGTGCCAGCAGCACGGGACTAGCGGAGACCCAGTACTTC. Amino acids: CASSTGLAETQYF.

The J gene is TRBJ2-7, the V gene TRBV28, with D perhaps matching TRBD1 or TRBD2 (6 bases each). V was cut by 5 bases and J by 3 bases, with 14 bases left in between. CDR1 is MDHEN and CDR2 is SYDVKM in the germline V gene. This CDR3 spans 14 amino acids. The CDR3, as DNA: TGTGCCAGCAGTGGAGGGGGGTTACACTACGAGCAGTACTTC. Its translation: CASSGGGLHYEQYF.

J is TRBJ1-1 and V is TRBV5-5; TRBD1 aligns across 10 bases. V shed 0 bases and J 5 bases; nucleotides not matched to a gene: 10. The V gene's germline CDR1 is SGHKS and CDR2 YYEKEE (reference sequence). The CDR3 has 17 amino acids. CDR3 amino acids: CASSLGDRGRLSTEAFF. In DNA form, the CDR3 reads TGTGCCAGCAGCTTGGGTGACAGGGGGCGGTTGTCTACTGAAGCTTTCTTT.

The chain employs TRBV16 and TRBJ2-1; 9 positions match TRBD2. The CDR3 extends over 17 amino acids. After removal of 2 bases from V and 7 bases from J, the junction contained 12 bases not matched to a gene. Germline V gives CDR1 KGHSY, CDR2 FQNENV. The CDR3 protein is CASSQGVAGGPQNEQFF. As DNA, the CDR3 is TGTGCCAGCAGCCAAGGCGTGGCGGGGGGGCCTCAGAATGAGCAGTTCTTC. Together with reference TRBV16 and TRBJ2-1, the CDR3 gives the full variable domain: GEEVAQTPKHLVRGEGQKAKLYCAPIKGHSYVFWYQQVLKNEFKFLISFQNENVFDETGMPKERFSAKCLPNSPCSLEIQATKLEDSAVYFCASSQGVAGGPQNEQFFGPGTRLTVL.

The V call is TRBV30, the J call TRBJ2-1; TRBD2 matches 10 bases. The J segment lost 8 bases and the V segment lost 2 bases, leaving 6 bases of the junction unmatched. This CDR3 has 14 residues. CDR1 GTSNPN and CDR2 SVGIG come from the germline V gene (reference sequence). The CDR3 DNA is TGTGCCTGGAGTCCAAGCGGGGGGGCATATGAGCAGTTCTTC. This codes for CAWSPSGGAYEQFF.

This clone was detected only once. This chain joins TRBV28 and TRBJ1-5; D is unclear. Germline assignment: CDR1 MDHEN and CDR2 SYDVKM. Trimming removed 3 bases from V and 3 bases from J, with 12 bases in between. The CDR3 contains 15 residues. CDR3 nucleotide sequence: TGTGCCAGCAGTTTTCCCCGAAGGGCCAATCAGCCCCAGCATTTT. It is translated as CASSFPRRANQPQHF.

The chain employs TRBV7-2 and TRBJ1-6; a weak D match, TRBD1 (5 bases). Germline V CDR1 and CDR2: SGHTA, FQGNSA. This CDR3 is 17 amino acids long. The V and J ends lost 3 bases and 6 bases respectively, with 18 bases between them. The CDR3: CASSFQGTQSLNSPLHF. CDR3 DNA sequence: TGTGCCAGCAGCTTCCAAGGGACTCAGTCCCTTAATTCACCCCTCCACTTT.

This chain links TRBV7-2 with TRBJ1-2; D gene unclear. This CDR3 is 15 amino acids long. Germline assignment: CDR1 SGHTA and CDR2 FQGNSA. With 1 base removed from V and 3 bases from J, the gap between germline ends came to 12 bases. CDR3 sequence: CASSLGSDGHYGYTF. In DNA, the CDR3 is TGTGCCAGCAGCTTAGGGTCAGACGGGCACTATGGCTACACCTTC.

The genes are TRBV5-1 and TRBJ2-6; the D is unclear. CDR3 length: 17 amino acids. V was trimmed by 0 bases and J by 0 bases, leaving 10 bases between them. CDR1 SGHRS and CDR2 YFSETQ come from the germline V gene. DNA of the CDR3: TGCGCCAGCAGCTTGGGTTCACTCCCCTCTGGGGCCAACGTCCTGACTTTC. This translates into CASSLGSLPSGANVLTF.

The chain combines TRBV19 with TRBJ1-5; 9 bases align to TRBD1. The CDR3 loop spans 16 amino acids. Trimming took 6 bases from V and 2 from J; bases not matched to a gene: 8. The germline gives CDR1 LNHDA, CDR2 SQIVND (reference sequence). The CDR3 region is CASSEQGATGNQPQHF. CDR3 coding DNA: TGTGCCAGTAGCGAACAGGGGGCTACAGGCAATCAGCCCCAGCATTTT.

The V call is TRBV5-5, the J call TRBJ1-3; the D is unclear. Trimming cost V 0 bases and J 2 bases, with 9 bases left between them. There are 15 residues in the CDR3. Germline loops: CDR1 SGHKS, CDR2 YYEKEE (reference sequence). The CDR3 reads CASSLAGGAGNTIYF. For the CDR3, the DNA is TGTGCCAGCAGCTTGGCCGGAGGAGCTGGAAACACCATATATTTT.

V usage is TRBV5-4 and J usage is TRBJ1-1; TRBD1 agrees at 9 bases. This CDR3 is 14 amino acids long. The V segment lost 4 bases and the J segment 4 bases; nucleotides outside the gene matches: 5. Germline lookup yields CDR1 SGHNT and CDR2 YYREEE (reference sequence). Written as DNA, the CDR3 is TGTGCCAGCAGCCCCCAGACAGGGGGCACTGAAGCTTTCTTT. Translated: CASSPQTGGTEAFF.